This T cell receptor beta chain was obtained from a study of PD-1 blockade in classical Hodgkin lymphoma (dated by TCRdb to between 2020 and 2021). Notes on the research overall: Nivolumab dosing was 3 mg/kg intravenously every 2 weeks, continuing until either disease progression or unacceptable toxicity. The study used CyTOF and TCR beta sequencing to define a peripheral blood immune signature of response to PD-1 blockade in classical Hodgkin lymphoma.

This sample's time point label indicates: cycle 1 day 1 (C1D1), immediately before nivolumab initiation. All trial patients had relapsed after autologous stem cell transplantation, with cohorts A, B and C differing in prior brentuximab vedotin exposure. The trial cohort comprised a few dozen patients with relapsed/refractory classical Hodgkin lymphoma whose best overall responses were complete response, partial response or progressive disease. In the multi-cohort phase II CheckMate 205 trial, trial patients received single-agent nivolumab. An independent review committee assessed best overall response by applying the 2007 International Working Group response criteria. PBMCs from the trial were collected at three points: immediately before nivolumab initiation (C1D1), and during therapy at cycle 2 day 1 and cycle 4 day 1. After peripheral blood was drawn into 8 mL Vacutainer Cell Preparation Tubes, PBMCs were isolated by centrifugation and then cryopreserved.

This clone was picked up one time. Its antigen is not yet known. Base qualities are missing; no much larger clone stands one base away. General findings and caveats noted by the study authors: Trial patients achieving complete response had baseline diversity similar to newly diagnosed patients, whereas partial responders and progressors had significantly lower diversity. Baseline TCR diversity was reported to be lower in newly diagnosed patients than in healthy donors and to be lower still in relapsed/refractory patients. Lower diversity was seen in patients whose nivolumab began less than 1 year after ASCT, and these patients were left out of later analyses so that immune reconstitution would not confound the results. CD4+ but not CD8+ TCR diversity rose significantly by C4D1 (p=0.0027 vs p=0.16), most apparent in complete responders (p=0.02). The study was restricted to a single clinical trial cohort, and the causes of repertoire differences, possibly disease activity or prior therapy, were left undefined.

Genomic DNA was isolated using the Qiagen DNeasy kit from unsorted PBMCs as well as from negatively selected CD4+ and CD8+ fractions. Amplification of TCR beta CDR3 regions was done by immunoSEQ multiplex PCR with primers that anneal to V and J segments. Amplification bias was minimized using a synthetic immune receptor repertoire, and residual bias was removed computationally after sequencing. In the authors' own workflow: Custom Python scripts were used to quantify repertoire diversity as the Shannon entropy index. The unsorted, CD4+ and CD8+ repertoires were each analyzed separately, with the exception of combined analyses, where CD4+ and CD8+ sequences were merged in silico. A clone was considered expanded if an increase in frequency of at least 2-fold after treatment relative to C1D1 was found, and a pseudocount of 0.5 was applied to clones undetected at baseline. Singleton clones were defined as clones with 0 or 1 copy at C1D1, and non-singleton clones were defined as clones with 2 or more copies. Clones expanded in unsorted samples were assigned a CD4+, CD8+ or unknown annotation through matching of protein sequences in sorted samples from the same patient. Diversity changes from C1D1 to C4D1 were tested in paired samples using Wilcoxon tests. TCRdb obtained this table from immuneACCESS and retained in-frame rearrangements with V and J assigned. These tables miss some clones; where compared with another copy, unresolved V genes account for less than half of the shortfall, and the remainder is unexplained. V, J and clone size were drawn from that table, and D and trimming were deduced from the DNA. The sample has 65,000 to 95,000 clones on record, around 90% of them singletons. 22% of the sample rests with the top ten.

CDR3 length: 11 amino acids, cysteine to phenylalanine. Only the CDR3 portion is preserved as DNA: 33 bases, with reading frame beginning at the first base. V and J lose 1 base and 8 bases, and a span of 5 bases separates them. CDR1 and CDR2 (DFQATT, SNEGSKA) derive from the germline V gene (reference sequence). The starting material was peripheral blood mononuclear cells (PBMCs), obtained at baseline. The rearranged segments are TRBV20-1 and TRBJ1-4; no D gene can be assigned with confidence. This TCR derives from a human donor with classical Hodgkin lymphoma. The sequence in DNA is TGCAGTGCTAGAGTGGTCGAAAAACTGTTTTTT. The translation is CSARVVEKLFF.